The next 4 T cell receptor beta chains were all read from a single sample in a study of OX40 agonist ivuxolimab in advanced cancers. TCRdb's copy holds only in-frame clones and misses some; the assay was immunoSEQ multiplex PCR. The repertoire holds tens of thousands of clones, with 70% to 85% as singletons. The input for sequencing was CD4+ or CD8+ T cells sorted from blood, taken in a trial of the OX40 agonist ivuxolimab. These receptors were obtained from an adult with an advanced solid tumor such as melanoma, head and neck, liver or kidney cancer.

This chain uses TRBV11-2 with TRBJ1-2; D remains ambiguous. The length of the CDR3 is 13 residues. Between the trimmed V and J ends, which lost 4 bases and 7 bases, there was a span of 13 bases. Germline CDR1 SGHAT, CDR2 FQNNGV. The CDR3: CASSSEGSGGYTF. CDR3 DNA sequence: TGTGCCAGCAGCTCAGAAGGATCGGGTGGCTACACCTTC.

This chain joins TRBV29-1 and TRBJ2-7; D gene ambiguous. This CDR3 is built from 15 residues. The V end was cut by 2 bases, the J end by 3 bases, with 17 bases between. Germline-derived CDR1 and CDR2 are SQVTM and ANQGSEA. CDR3 coding DNA: TGCAGCGTTGAAAGTAGGTCAGCCCAAAACTACGAGCAGTACTTC. This sequence encodes CSVESRSAQNYEQYF.

The CDR3 reads CASRPGTGENTNGYTF. CDR3 DNA sequence: TGTGCCAGCAGACCGGGGACAGGCGAAAACACGAATGGCTACACCTTC. The chain couples TRBV6-4 to TRBJ1-2, with 8 bases fitting TRBD1. The CDR3 has 16 amino acids. Looked up from germline, CDR1 is MRHNA and CDR2 is SNTAGT. V was pared by 6 bases and J by 6 bases, with 15 bases of the junction left unmatched.

The chain recombines TRBV5-4 with TRBJ1-1, with no clear D. CDR3 length equals 15 residues. V was clipped by 4 bases and J by 7 bases, with 20 bases between them. Germline CDR1 reads SGHNT; CDR2 reads YYREEE (reference sequence). Here the CDR3 reads CASSQTRPGRVEAFF. CDR3 nucleotide sequence: TGTGCCAGCAGCCAAACTAGACCAGGCCGGGTTGAAGCTTTCTTT.